The clone carrying this T cell receptor (beta chain) was seen only once. This specimen belongs to a study of T cell responses to AZD1222 COVID-19 vaccine. The method was immunoSEQ multiplex PCR; TCRdb's version includes in-frame clones alone and lacks a portion of them. The table lists approximately 100,000 clones, approximately 90% of them singletons, with approximately 5.5% in the top ten. Germline values: CDR1 SNHLY, CDR2 FYNNEI. The CDR3 runs to 20 residues. The V gene lost 2 bases and the J gene lost 0 bases, with 20 bases spanning the gap. This sample comprised peripheral blood, obtained on day 0 of AZD1222 vaccination. The source is an adult in good health. J is TRBJ2-6 and V is TRBV2; the D is unclear. The DNA of the CDR3 is TGTGCCAGCAGTGAATTGGGAACACCAGGTCGAACCTCTGGGGCCAACGTCCTGACTTTC. This gives the protein CASSELGTPGRTSGANVLTF.